The 8 T cell receptor beta chains below all came from one sample that was sequenced in a study of molecular identifiers for immune sequencing clone quantification. TCRdb reprocessed the PCR reads with MiXCR, giving one entry per CDR3 protein. Of tens of thousands of distinct CDR3 sequences listed, over 15% are singletons. Sequencing input: naive CD8+ T cells from blood, with Jurkat cell RNA spiked in. As for subset: FACS-sorted CD8+CD4-CCR7+CD45RA+ naive T cells. All receptors come from a human donor in good health. Some libraries in this study had Jurkat cell RNA spiked in.

This clonotype has ten or more counts. The chain recombines TRBV29-1 with TRBJ1-2, with D perhaps matching TRBD1 (6 bases). The germline CDR1 and CDR2 sequences are SQVTM and ANQGSEA. Trimming pared 3 bases from V and 5 bases from J, leaving 16 bases between. The CDR3 has 14 residues. CDR3 residues: CSVESNREEYGYTF. The CDR3 DNA follows: TGCAGCGTTGAGTCAAACAGGGAGGAATATGGCTACACCTTC.

As concerns this clonotype: A read error is possible here, since a much larger clone lies one base away. The chain employs TRBV5-1 and TRBJ2-2; TRBD2 aligns across 12 bases. Looked up from germline, CDR1 is SGHRS and CDR2 is YFSETQ. The CDR3 consists of 16 residues. The CDR3 DNA is TGCGCCAGCAGCCGCGGACTAGCGGGAATGGACGGGGGGCTGTTTTTT. This codes for CASSRGLAGMDGGLFF.

In its sample, this clonotype was seen many times. The rearrangement links TRBV3-1 to TRBJ2-2; unclear D gene. Germline CDR1 is LGHDT and CDR2 is YNNKEL (reference sequence). With 5 bases removed from V and 0 bases from J, the gap between germline ends came to 10 bases. The CDR3 contains 15 residues. CDR3 in DNA: TGTGCCAGCAGCTCTACGACAACGAACACCGGGGAGCTGTTTTTT. Encoded protein: CASSSTTTNTGELFF.

This clonotype was recorded at least ten times. The CDR3 DNA sequence: TGTGCCAGCAGTGAATGGGGGGCACGTGAGCAGTACTTC. It is translated as CASSEWGAREQYF. This chain links TRBV2 with TRBJ2-7; D is perhaps TRBD1 or TRBD2 (6 bases each). V was clipped by 2 bases and J by 7 bases, with 12 bases between them. This CDR3 contains 13 residues. Looked up from germline, CDR1 is SNHLY and CDR2 is FYNNEI.

To note about this clonotype: Its ends do not fully match the called genes, so a read error is possible. The chain employs TRBV7-8 and TRBJ1-5; no clear D. The CDR3 contains 15 residues. Germline CDR1 and CDR2: SGHVS and FQNEAQ. The CDR3 DNA sequence: TGTGCCAGCAGCTCGCCAGTTCATAGCGATCAGCCCCAGCATTTT. Protein sequence: CASSSPVHSDQPQHF.

For this clonotype: Since no conserved phenylalanine or tryptophan closes the CDR3, a read error is the likely cause. The chain has TRBV20-1 and TRBJ2-7; 12 bases line up with TRBD2. The V and J ends lost 6 bases and 1 base, in that order; junction bases with no gene match: 10. The CDR3 sequence is 16 residues long. Per germline, CDR1 DFQATT and CDR2 SNEGSKA (reference sequence). The CDR3 region is CSARPGLAGPSYEQYL. CDR3 in DNA: TGCAGTGCACGACCGGGACTAGCGGGCCCATCCTACGAGCAGTACCTC.

In this sample, this clonotype turned up many times. This sequence joins TRBV21-1 and TRBJ2-2; the tabulated D call, TRBD1, remains unverified against the DNA. TRBV21-1 is marked as a pseudogene. CDR3 length: 15 amino acids. CDR3 protein: CASSKADSRLMELFF. CDR3 nucleotide sequence: TGTGCCAGCAGCAAAGCAGACAGTCGGCTTATGGAGCTGTTTTTT.

As to this clonotype: A single base separates this from a much larger clone, so it may be a read error. J is TRBJ1-1 and V is TRBV4-1; D not certain. Germline lookup yields CDR1 MGHRA and CDR2 YSYEKL. The CDR3 consists of 13 residues. The CDR3 region is CASSQPTHTEASF. In DNA form, the CDR3 reads TGCGCCAGCAGTCAACCGACCCACACTGAAGCTTCCTTT.